The next 6 T cell receptor beta chains were all read from a single sample in a study of Tregs in tolerant kidney transplant recipients. Data came from immunoSEQ multiplex PCR; TCRdb stores just in-frame clones and leaves some out. The sample consists of 65,000 to 85,000 clones, roughly nine tenths of them appearing once. Recipients received nonmyeloablative bone marrow transplants from related graft donors, with transient mixed chimerism. This specimen was CD4+ T cells from blood (PBMCs), taken 24 months after the transplant. The source of these receptors is a human patient who received a combined kidney and bone marrow transplant. The graft donor may account for some of the T cells.

The chain employs TRBV7-9 and TRBJ2-7; D ambiguous. Germline V gene data show CDR1 as SEHNR and CDR2 as FQNEAQ (reference sequence). The CDR3 sequence is 13 residues long. V was shortened by 4 bases and J by 0 bases, with 7 bases between the two germline ends. The CDR3 protein is CASSWAPSYEQYF. The CDR3 region has the DNA TGTGCCAGCAGCTGGGCCCCCTCCTACGAGCAGTACTTC.

This chain joins TRBV9 and TRBJ2-7; 7 positions agree with TRBD1. V lost 4 bases to trimming and J lost 3 bases; unmatched junction nucleotides: 7. This CDR3 contains 14 residues. Germline CDR1 is SGDLS and CDR2 is YYNGEE. CDR3 nucleotides: TGTGCCAGCAGCATAGGACAGGCCCACTACGAGCAGTACTTC. Translating it yields CASSIGQAHYEQYF.

V gene TRBV6-4 combines with J gene TRBJ2-3; the D gene is possibly TRBD1 (6 bases). V dropped 4 bases and J dropped 4 bases, with 12 bases sitting between them. The V gene's germline CDR1 is MRHNA and CDR2 SNTAGT. This CDR3 has 14 residues. DNA of the CDR3: TGTGCCAGCAGTGCTACAGGGTACGCAGATACGCAGTATTTT. As protein: CASSATGYADTQYF.

This rearrangement joins TRBV29-1 to TRBJ2-7; maybe TRBD2 (5 bases). V was cut by 0 bases and J by 5 bases, with 11 bases left in between. This CDR3 has 13 amino acids. CDR1 is SQVTM and CDR2 is ANQGSEA in the germline V gene. CDR3 sequence: CSVEEGAEDEQYF. In DNA, the CDR3 is TGCAGCGTTGAAGAGGGCGCGGAGGACGAGCAGTACTTC.

The chain uses TRBV11-2 and TRBJ2-7, with 10 bases identical to TRBD1. This CDR3 spans 14 amino acids. V was clipped by 3 bases and J by 3 bases; unmatched bases: 2. Germline-derived CDR1 and CDR2 are SGHAT and FQNNGV. The CDR3 protein is CASSFRDRGYEQYF. CDR3 DNA sequence: TGTGCCAGCAGCTTCCGGGACAGGGGCTACGAGCAGTACTTC. The variable domain in full, completed from reference TRBV11-2 and TRBJ2-7, reads EAGVAQSPRYKIIEKRQSVAFWCNPISGHATLYWYQQILGQGPKLLIQFQNNGVVDDSQLPKDRFSAERLKGVDSTLKIQPAKLEDSAVYLCASSFRDRGYEQYFGPGTRLTVT.

The chain combines TRBV2 with TRBJ2-1; 7 positions agree with TRBD2. The CDR3 length is 11 residues. Germline loops: CDR1 SNHLY, CDR2 FYNNEI. V lost 4 bases, J lost 12 bases, and 3 bases stayed unmatched. The CDR3 is CASSGWGGQFF. The CDR3 nucleotides read TGTGCCAGCAGTGGGTGGGGGGGGCAGTTCTTC.